This T cell receptor (beta chain) was identified in a study of blood T cell repertoires in COVID-19. Study summary: The samples span acute and convalescent COVID-19 from the United States, Italy and Spain. In each case, the material was cDNA or gDNA derived from T cells, B-cell-depleted T cells, or PBMCs.

The V gene's germline CDR1 is SGHTA and CDR2 FQGNSA. Trimming left V 3 bases short and J 0 bases short, with 10 bases between. The CDR3 covers 15 residues. Original handling: Estimates of nucleated cell counts were drawn from the amplification of reference gene primers. Profiled with immunoSEQ multiplex PCR; TCRdb holds only in-frame clones, not every one. D and trimming were read from the DNA, whereas the V and J calls and clone size are those reported in that table. The table includes 70,000 to 85,000 clones, over 85% detected once. The clonotype was recovered from a human donor in a cohort sampled during active COVID-19. The source material was peripheral blood. V gene TRBV7-2 combines with J gene TRBJ2-3; tentatively, D is TRBD2 (5 bases). The CDR3 loop is CASSLRASSTDTQYF. CDR3 coding DNA: TGTGCCAGCAGCTTGAGGGCGAGTAGCACAGATACGCAGTATTTT. Looking up the rest from reference TRBV7-2 and TRBJ2-3 gives the full variable domain: GAGVSQSPSNKVTEKGKDVELRCDPISGHTALYWYRQSLGQGLEFLIYFQGNSAPDKSGLPSDRFSAERTGGSVSTLTIQRTQQEDSAVYLCASSLRASSTDTQYFGPGTRLTVL.